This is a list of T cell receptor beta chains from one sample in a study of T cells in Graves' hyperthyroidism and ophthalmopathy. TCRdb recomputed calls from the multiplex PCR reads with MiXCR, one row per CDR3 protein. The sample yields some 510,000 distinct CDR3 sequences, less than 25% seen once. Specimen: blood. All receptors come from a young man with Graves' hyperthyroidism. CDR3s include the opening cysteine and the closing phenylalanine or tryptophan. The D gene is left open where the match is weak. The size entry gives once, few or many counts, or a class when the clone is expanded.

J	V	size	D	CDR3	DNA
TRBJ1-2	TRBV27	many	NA	CASTGGNYGYTF	TGTGCCAGCACTGGGGGCAACTATGGCTACACCTTC
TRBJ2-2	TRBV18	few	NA	CASSPPGVGELFF	TGTGCCAGCTCACCACCGGGAGTCGGGGAGCTGTTTTTT
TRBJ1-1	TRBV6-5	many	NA	CASSYSPRGTTEAFF	TGTGCCAGCAGTTACTCCCCCAGGGGAACTACTGAAGCTTTCTTT
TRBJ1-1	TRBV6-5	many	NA	CASSYSTDTEAFF	TGTGCCAGCAGTTACTCCACTGACACTGAAGCTTTCTTT
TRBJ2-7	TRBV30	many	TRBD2	CAWSVLSGGEQYF	TGTGCCTGGAGTGTACTGTCGGGGGGCGAGCAGTACTTC
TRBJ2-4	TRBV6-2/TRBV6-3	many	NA	CATSDALVDIQYF	TGTGCCACCTCGGACGCCCTGGTGGACATTCAGTACTTC
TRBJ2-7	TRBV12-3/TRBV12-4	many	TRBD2	CASSTLADEQYF	TGTGCCAGCAGCACCCTAGCGGACGAGCAGTACTTC
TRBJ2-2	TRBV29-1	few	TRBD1	CSVEGTGAGELFF	TGCAGCGTTGAAGGGACAGGGGCCGGGGAGCTGTTTTTT
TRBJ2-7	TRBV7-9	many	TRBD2	CASMLAGVLYEQYF	TGTGCCAGCATGCTAGCGGGGGTCCTCTACGAGCAGTACTTC
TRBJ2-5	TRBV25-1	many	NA	CASSELHKQETQYF	TGTGCCAGCAGTGAATTACACAAGCAAGAGACCCAGTACTTC
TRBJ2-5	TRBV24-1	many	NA	CATSGGETQYF	TGTGCCACCAGTGGAGGTGAGACCCAGTACTTC
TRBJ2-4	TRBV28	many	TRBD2	CASSSSGLGAIQYF	TGTGCCAGCAGTTCCTCCGGACTAGGAGCCATTCAGTACTTC
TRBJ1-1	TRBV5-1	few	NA	CASSLAQGIRKTEAFF	TGCGCCAGCAGCTTGGCACAGGGAATTAGGAAAACTGAAGCTTTCTTT
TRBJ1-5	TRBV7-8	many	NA	CASSSANQPQHF	TGTGCCAGCAGTTCCGCAAATCAGCCCCAGCATTTT